The sample holds a few counts of the clone carrying this T cell receptor (beta chain). Its antigen is undetermined. Some second doses came at about 4 weeks and others at about 12 weeks; these were pooled. This entry comes from a study of T cell responses to AZD1222 COVID-19 vaccine. Study-wide findings and caveats: Most donors were white British, females outnumbered males, and clonal diversity was possibly underestimated. In the spike-specific TCR repertoire, nearly half reportedly target unmutated variant regions. Along spike, vaccine-associated CD4 TCRs were found throughout, with dominance at 160-218 and 743-854.

Data came from immunoSEQ multiplex PCR; TCRdb stores just in-frame clones and leaves some out. The table shows 100,000 or so clones, with around 87% occurring only once. The V end lost 1 base, the J end lost 5 bases, and 12 bases lay between the germline ends. The germline gives CDR1 LNHDA, CDR2 SQIVND (reference sequence). The CDR3 has 15 amino acids. Sequencing was performed on peripheral blood, taken 28 days after the second AZD1222 dose. This receptor was obtained from an adult who received the AZD1222 COVID-19 vaccine. The J gene is TRBJ1-5, the V gene TRBV19; possible D gene TRBD1, 5 bases. Here the CDR3 DNA reads TGTGCCAGTAGTATAGGAGGGGCTGGGGATCAGCCCCAGCATTTT. It specifies CASSIGGAGDQPQHF.